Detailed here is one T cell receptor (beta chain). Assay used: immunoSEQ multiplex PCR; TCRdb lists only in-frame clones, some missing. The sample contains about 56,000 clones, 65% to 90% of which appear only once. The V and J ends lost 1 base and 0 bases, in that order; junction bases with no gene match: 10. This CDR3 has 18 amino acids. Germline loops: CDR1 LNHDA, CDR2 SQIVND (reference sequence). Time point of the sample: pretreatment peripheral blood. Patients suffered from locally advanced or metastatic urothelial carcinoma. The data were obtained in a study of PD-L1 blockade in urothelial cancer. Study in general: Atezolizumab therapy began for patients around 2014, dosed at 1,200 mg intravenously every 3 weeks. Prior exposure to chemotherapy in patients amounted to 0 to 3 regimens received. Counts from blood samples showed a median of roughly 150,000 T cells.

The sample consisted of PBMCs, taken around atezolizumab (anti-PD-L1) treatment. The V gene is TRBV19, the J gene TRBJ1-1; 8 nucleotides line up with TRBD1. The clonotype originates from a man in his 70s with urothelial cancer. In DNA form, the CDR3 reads TGTGCCAGTAGTATAGGCCGGGACAGGTCGGTAATGAACACTGAAGCTTTCTTT. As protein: CASSIGRDRSVMNTEAFF.